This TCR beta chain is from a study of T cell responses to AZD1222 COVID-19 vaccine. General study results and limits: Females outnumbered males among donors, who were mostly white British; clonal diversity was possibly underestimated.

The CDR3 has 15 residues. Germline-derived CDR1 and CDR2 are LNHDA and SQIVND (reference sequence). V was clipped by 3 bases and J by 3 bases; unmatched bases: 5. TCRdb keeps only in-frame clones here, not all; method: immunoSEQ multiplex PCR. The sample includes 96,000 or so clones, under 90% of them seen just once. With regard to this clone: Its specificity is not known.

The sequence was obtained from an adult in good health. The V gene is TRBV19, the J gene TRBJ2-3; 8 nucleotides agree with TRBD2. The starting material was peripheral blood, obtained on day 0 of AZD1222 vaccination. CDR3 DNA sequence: TGTGCCAGTAGTATTTTTATAGCGGGAACAGATACGCAGTATTTT. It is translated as CASSIFIAGTDTQYF.